Listed below are T cell receptor beta chains from one sample, sequenced in a study of T cells in localized non-small cell lung cancer. Libraries were prepared by immunoSEQ multiplex PCR; TCRdb keeps only in-frame clonotypes and omits some of them. The sample comprises about 34,000 clones, approximately 94% of which are singletons, and about 0.7% rests with the top ten. Sequenced material: peripheral blood, taken before any cancer treatment. The receptors here all came from a woman aged 40-70 years with stage I lung adenocarcinoma. Each CDR3 is given with its conserved first and last residue. Fields, in order: clone size, D gene, CDR3 length, V gene, J gene, CDR3 DNA, CDR3 protein. A D gene is named only where the DNA matches it firmly. Clone size, where shown, is once, few, many, or a class for clones that have expanded.

>.|.|16|TRBV6-1|TRBJ1-3
TGTGCCAGCAGTGTTAACTACGTCCGGTTTGGAAACACCATATATTTT
CASSVNYVRFGNTIYF
>.|TRBD1|14|TRBV2|TRBJ2-2
TGTGCCAGCAGGGACAGGGTGAACACCGGGGAGCTGTTTTTT
CASRDRVNTGELFF
>.|.|12|TRBV5-8|TRBJ2-4
TGTGCCAGCCCGAGGCCCAAAAACATTCAGTACTTC
CASPRPKNIQYF
>.|TRBD1|15|TRBV7-9|TRBJ2-5
TGTGCCAGCAGTCAATGGACAGGGTTTGGGGAGACCCAGTACTTC
CASSQWTGFGETQYF
>.|.|13|TRBV5-4|TRBJ2-7
TGTGCCAGCAGCGAGGGACCATCTCACGAGCAGTACTTC
CASSEGPSHEQYF
>.|.|15|TRBV7-2|TRBJ2-2
TGTGCCAGCAGCTTAGCTGCAGGGCCCACCGGGGAGCTGTTTTTT
CASSLAAGPTGELFF
>.|.|15|TRBV9|TRBJ1-6
TGTGCCAGCAGCGCAGTTCCCACCCTTGGGTCACCCCTCCACTTT
CASSAVPTLGSPLHF
>.|.|12|TRBV5-6|TRBJ1-5
TGTGCCAGCAGCACCAGCAATCAGCCCCAGCATTTT
CASSTSNQPQHF
>.|.|15|TRBV10-1|TRBJ2-3
TGCGCCAGCAGTGTATCCAGCCCTAGCACAGATACGCAGTATTTT
CASSVSSPSTDTQYF
>.|.|15|TRBV6-5|TRBJ1-4
TGTGCCAGCAGTCGACAGCGTGCAACTAATGAAAAACTGTTTTTT
CASSRQRATNEKLFF
>.|.|12|TRBV5-1|TRBJ2-3
TGCGCCAGCAGCTACGGCCCAGATACGCAGTATTTT
CASSYGPDTQYF
>.|.|13|TRBV11-2|TRBJ2-3
TGTGCCAGCAGCTTCCCTAACGTAGATACGCAGTATTTT
CASSFPNVDTQYF
>.|TRBD1|15|TRBV7-6|TRBJ1-2
TGTGCCAGCAGCTTATTTTCGGGACAGGGGTATGGCTACACCTTC
CASSLFSGQGYGYTF
>.|TRBD2|15|TRBV11-2|TRBJ2-2
TGTGCCAGCAGCCCTAGCGGGAGCGGCACCGGGGAGCTGTTTTTT
CASSPSGSGTGELFF
>.|.|14|TRBV11-2|TRBJ2-7
TGTGCCAGCAGCTTGGTAGATTCGTCCTACGAGCAGTACTTC
CASSLVDSSYEQYF
>.|.|14|TRBV11-3|TRBJ1-1
TGTGCCAGCAGCTTACGACGTCTGAACACTGAAGCTTTCTTT
CASSLRRLNTEAFF
>.|.|15|TRBV7-6|TRBJ2-2
TGTGCCAGCAGATCAGTGCAGGGGGGCACCGGGGAGCTGTTTTTT
CASRSVQGGTGELFF
>once|.|13|TRBV7-2|TRBJ1-2
TGTGCCAGCAGCTTATTTGTTGACCCTGGGGTCACCTTC
CASSLFVDPGVTF
>.|TRBD1|15|TRBV5-1|TRBJ2-1
TGCGCCAGCAGTTGGCCGGGACAGGGTTTATCTGAGCAGTTCTTC
CASSWPGQGLSEQFF
>.|.|14|TRBV5-1|TRBJ1-1
TGCGCCAGCAGCTTGGCCACGGGAACCCTTGAAGCTTTCTTT
CASSLATGTLEAFF
>.|.|12|TRBV5-5|TRBJ1-4
TGTGCCAGCAGCTTCAAGAATGAAAAACTGTTTTTT
CASSFKNEKLFF
>.|.|15|TRBV28|TRBJ1-5
TGTGCCAGCAGTTTCGGGGGTCGAAGTTATCAGCCCCAGCATTTT
CASSFGGRSYQPQHF
>.|TRBD1|14|TRBV7-9|TRBJ1-2
TGTGCCAGCAGCTTACCCTACAGGGGCGATGGCTACACCTTC
CASSLPYRGDGYTF
>.|TRBD2|15|TRBV7-8|TRBJ2-5
TGTGCCAGCAGCCTAGCTAGCGGGCGACAAGAGACCCAGTACTTC
CASSLASGRQETQYF
>once|.|13|TRBV7-2|TRBJ1-1
TGTGCCAGCAGCTTACAGGGGAACACTGAAGCTTTCTTT
CASSLQGNTEAFF
>.|.|14|TRBV21-1|TRBJ2-5
TGTGCCAGCAGCACTTCGGGGGCGTCAGAGACCCAGTACTTC
CASSTSGASETQYF
>.|.|15|TRBV9|TRBJ2-3
TGTGCCAGCAGCGTAGGGACAGTTAGCACAGATACGCAGTATTTT
CASSVGTVSTDTQYF
>.|TRBD1|15|TRBV19|TRBJ1-2
TGTGCCGGTAGTATATCGGGACAGGGATTCTATGGCTACACCTTC
CAGSISGQGFYGYTF
>.|.|15|TRBV11-3|TRBJ2-2
TGTGCCAGCAGCCCTACTATCAGAGTGTCCGGGGAGCTGTTTTTT
CASSPTIRVSGELFF
>once|TRBD1|17|TRBV28|TRBJ1-2
TGTGCCAGCAGTTCGGGGGACAGCCTATTGACTTCCTATGGCTACACCTTC
CASSSGDSLLTSYGYTF
>.|.|14|TRBV27|TRBJ2-2
TGTGCCAGCAGTTTGCGGGTTTTCACCGGGGAGCTGTTTTTT
CASSLRVFTGELFF
>.|.|15|TRBV28|TRBJ1-3
TGTGCCACTTCGACCCTAGGGAGTTCTGGAAACACCATATATTTT
CATSTLGSSGNTIYF
>.|.|15|TRBV28|TRBJ1-5
TGTGCCAGCACCCCGAGGGGGGCTGGCAATCAGCCCCAGCATTTT
CASTPRGAGNQPQHF
>.|.|16|TRBV19|TRBJ1-2
TGTGCCAGTAGTATAGCGGGCACCGCTCCTCCCTATGGCTACACCTTC
CASSIAGTAPPYGYTF
>.|TRBD1|14|TRBV7-2|TRBJ1-2
TGTGCCAGCAGCTTTGCGGCAGGGGGCGGTGGCTACACCTTC
CASSFAAGGGGYTF
>.|TRBD1|17|TRBV18|TRBJ2-2
TGTGCCAGCTCAACAACCGACAGGGGCGCGAACACCGGGGAGCTGTTTTTT
CASSTTDRGANTGELFF
>.|.|12|TRBV19|TRBJ1-2
TGTGCCAGTAGCCCGAACAGGGTCGGCTACACCTTC
CASSPNRVGYTF
>.|.|15|TRBV5-1|TRBJ2-1
TGCGCCAGCAGCTATTACGGGGGATCCTACAATGAGCAGTTCTTC
CASSYYGGSYNEQFF
>.|.|12|TRBV21-1|TRBJ2-1
TGTGCCGAGACCCCGGGGGCCAATGAGCAGTTCTTC
CAETPGANEQFF
>.|.|11|TRBV14|TRBJ1-1
TGTGCCAGCGCGGCCCGCACTGAAGCTTTCTTT
CASAARTEAFF
>.|TRBD1|16|TRBV27|TRBJ1-5
TGTGCCAGCAGTTCTGGGACAGGGGGCCGGAATCAGCCCCAGCATTTT
CASSSGTGGRNQPQHF
>.|.|13|TRBV6-5|TRBJ2-7
TGTGCCAGCCGGGTCCCGGGCCTCTACGAGCAGTACTTC
CASRVPGLYEQYF
>.|.|15|TRBV12-5|TRBJ2-5
TGTGCTAGTGGTAGTCGAGTAGGGTGGAGGGAGACCCAGTACTTC
CASGSRVGWRETQYF
>.|TRBD1|12|TRBV5-4|TRBJ1-1
TGTGCCAGCAGCCGATGGGACAGTGAAGCTTTCTTT
CASSRWDSEAFF
>.|.|13|TRBV5-6|TRBJ1-1
TGTGCCAGCAGCTTGAACAGGGCGACTGAAGCTTTCTTT
CASSLNRATEAFF
>.|.|12|TRBV6-6|TRBJ2-7
TGTGCCAGCAGACCTACAGGATACGAGCAGTACTTC
CASRPTGYEQYF
>.|.|12|TRBV6-5|TRBJ1-1
TGTGCCAGCAGGGAAGGGAGGACTGAAGCTTTCTTT
CASREGRTEAFF
>.|.|15|TRBV10-3|TRBJ2-1
TGTGCCACCCAAGGTCTGGAGAGCTCCTACAATGAGCAGTTCTTC
CATQGLESSYNEQFF
>.|.|13|TRBV27|TRBJ1-1
TGTGCCAGCAGTTTATCTGGTGGCACTGAAGCTTTCTTT
CASSLSGGTEAFF
>.|TRBD2|15|TRBV7-3|TRBJ2-2
TGTGCCAGCAGCCCAGCGGGAGGTTCCACCGGGGAGCTGTTTTTT
CASSPAGGSTGELFF
>.|TRBD2|18|TRBV7-2|TRBJ2-1
TGTGCCAGCAGCTTGGAAGCGACTAGCGGGAGCAGGAGCAATGAGCAGTTCTTC
CASSLEATSGSRSNEQFF
>.|.|15|TRBV6-5|TRBJ2-2
TGTGCCAGCAGTTTGACATCACGGGGCACCGGGGAGCTGTTTTTT
CASSLTSRGTGELFF
>.|.|13|TRBV7-9|TRBJ1-5
TGTGCCAGCAGCCTCGTGGCAGGCGGGACCCAGCATTTT
CASSLVAGGTQHF